The 4 T cell receptor beta chains presented below share a single source sample, sequenced in a study of blood T cells in healthy people across ages. Primers used in a second PCR of roughly 7 to 11 cycles were a sample-barcoded 5' primer and a J-beta primer mix. Each CDR3 protein gets one entry after TCRdb re-called the 5' RACE reads with MiXCR. The data contain about a million distinct CDR3 sequences, just over 50% of them singletons. Sequencing was carried out using blood. The receptors derive from a woman aged 60-75 years in good health.

This clonotype was seen a few times. The chain carries TRBV4-1 and TRBJ2-1; 9 nucleotides agree with TRBD2. J gave up 5 bases and V 4 bases, and 9 bases lay outside the gene matches. Germline V lookup: CDR1 MGHRA, CDR2 YSYEKL. The CDR3 covers 16 residues. The CDR3 is CASSLIAGAFNNEQFF. The CDR3 coding sequence is TGCGCCAGCAGCCTGATAGCGGGAGCGTTTAACAATGAGCAGTTCTTC.

This clonotype was seen only a few times. The J gene is TRBJ2-6, the V gene TRBV15, with D maybe TRBD2 (6 bases). The V gene's germline CDR1 is LNHNV and CDR2 YYDKDF (reference sequence). V lost 1 base and J lost 0, with 13 bases in between. This CDR3 has 18 amino acids. The CDR3 protein is CATSRARRETSGANVLTF. The CDR3 nucleotides are TGTGCCACCAGCAGAGCTAGGAGGGAAACCTCTGGGGCCAACGTCCTGACTTTC. Full variable domain (rest looked up from reference TRBV15 and TRBJ2-6): DAMVIQNPRYQVTQFGKPVTLSCSQTLNHNVMYWYQQKSSQAPKLLFHYYDKDFNNEADTPDNFQSRRPNTSFCFLDIRSPGLGDTAMYLCATSRARRETSGANVLTFGAGSRLTVL.

A few counts support this clonotype. The chain uses TRBV4-1 and TRBJ1-2; D perhaps matches TRBD1 (6 bases). Trimming left V 0 bases short and J 4 bases short, with 15 bases between. Germline CDR1 MGHRA, CDR2 YSYEKL. The CDR3 spans 16 residues. The CDR3 here is CASSQDPRGKVYGYTF. The CDR3 region has the DNA TGCGCCAGCAGCCAAGACCCGAGGGGGAAGGTCTATGGCTACACCTTC.

Details on this clonotype: Sequence at one end of the junction differs from germline and may be a read error. CDR3: CSAGDLGPISYNEQFF. DNA of the CDR3: TGCAGTGCTGGAGACCTCGGGCCGATCTCCTACAATGAGCAGTTCTTC. This sequence joins TRBV20-1 and TRBJ2-1, with D uncertain. Germline lookup yields CDR1 DFQATT and CDR2 SNEGSKA (reference sequence). The CDR3 runs 16 residues.